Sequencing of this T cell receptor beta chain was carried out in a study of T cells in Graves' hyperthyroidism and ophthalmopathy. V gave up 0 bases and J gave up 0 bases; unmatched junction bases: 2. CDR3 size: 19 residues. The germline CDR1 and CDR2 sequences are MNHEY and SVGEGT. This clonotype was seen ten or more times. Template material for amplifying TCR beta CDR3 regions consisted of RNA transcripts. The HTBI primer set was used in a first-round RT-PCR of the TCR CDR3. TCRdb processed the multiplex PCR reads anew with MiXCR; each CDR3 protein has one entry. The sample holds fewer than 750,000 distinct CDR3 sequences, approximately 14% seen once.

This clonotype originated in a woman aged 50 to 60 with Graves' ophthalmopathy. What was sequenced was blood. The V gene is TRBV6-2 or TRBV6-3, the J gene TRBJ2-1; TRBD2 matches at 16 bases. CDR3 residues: CASSYSGLAGGSSYNEQFF. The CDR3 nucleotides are TGTGCCAGCAGTTACTCGGGACTAGCGGGAGGGAGCTCCTACAATGAGCAGTTCTTC.